This T cell receptor beta chain stems from a study of blood T cell repertoires in COVID-19. Overall study context: In each case, the material was cDNA or gDNA derived from T cells, B-cell-depleted T cells, or PBMCs.

Participants came from around 25 US areas, aged roughly 18 to 89 years. Cohort 3 donors were reported recovered after two negative PCRs, clearance, or symptom resolution. V shed 5 bases, J shed 6 bases, and the junction held 11 bases outside the gene matches. Germline assignment: CDR1 MDHEN and CDR2 SYDVKM. The CDR3 contains 16 residues. In the source study's methods: Amplified reference gene primers provided the basis for estimating nucleated cell counts. The table came from immunoSEQ multiplex PCR; TCRdb's copy has only in-frame clones and leaves some out. That table is the source of V, J and clone size, and D and trimming were worked out from the DNA. The sample consists of fewer than 250,000 clones, roughly 89% of them appearing once.

Sequencing was performed on PBMCs or T cells enriched from blood (not recorded which). This TCR was sampled from a woman aged 40 to 49 who had recovered from COVID-19. V is TRBV28 and J is TRBJ1-1, with TRBD1 matching 11 bases. The CDR3 DNA sequence: TGTGCCAGCAGTCCAGGGACAGGGGGATTCGTTCCTGAAGCTTTCTTT. Protein: CASSPGTGGFVPEAFF. Variable domain in full (rest from reference TRBV28 and TRBJ1-1): DVKVTQSSRYLVKRTGEKVFLECVQDMDHENMFWYRQDPGLGLRLIYFSYDVKMKEKGDIPEGYSVSREKKERFSLILESASTNQTSMYLCASSPGTGGFVPEAFFGQGTRLTVV.